A single sample gave rise to the 29 T cell receptor beta chains below, sequenced in a study of a mutant IDH1 vaccine in newly diagnosed glioma. Antigen specificity for these receptors is unknown. Using immunoSEQ multiplex PCR, the repertoire was profiled, and TCRdb retains in-frame clones only, with some absent. The sample holds 25,000 to 30,000 clones, roughly four fifths seen once. Described time point: week 23, last vaccination. Mutant IDH1 20-mer peptide, at 300 ug, made up each vaccine dose, with topical imiquimod. The sample was PBMCs, taken from a glioma patient whose treatment included an IDH1 peptide vaccine. The receptors were gathered from a woman aged 25-40 years with glioma.

This clone was picked up a small number of times. The chain links TRBV6-5 to TRBJ1-1; unclear D gene. The V and J ends lost 0 bases and 6 bases respectively, with 8 bases between them. In germline, CDR1 is MNHEY, CDR2 SVGAGI. The length of the CDR3 is 13 residues. CDR3 DNA sequence: TGTGCCAGCAGTTACTCGGTGAAGGCTGAAGCTTTCTTT. It codes for CASSYSVKAEAFF.

V gene TRBV6-6 combines with J gene TRBJ2-7; no firm D call. V was cut by 6 bases and J by 0 bases, with 12 bases left in between. The CDR3 is 14 amino acids. The germline V gene has CDR1 MNHNY and CDR2 SVGAGI (reference sequence). CDR3 sequence: CASSRVESSYEQYF. CDR3 in DNA: TGTGCCAGCAGCCGGGTGGAGAGCTCCTACGAGCAGTACTTC.

By sample share, this clone is large. This rearrangement joins TRBV11-2 to TRBJ2-3; 9 bases agree with TRBD1. CDR1 is SGHAT and CDR2 is FQNNGV in the germline V gene. Unmatched junction bases numbered 5, after V lost 0 bases and J lost 4 bases. This CDR3 has 16 amino acids. CDR3 sequence reads: CASSLETGGASDTQYF. As DNA, the CDR3 is TGTGCCAGCAGCTTAGAAACAGGGGGCGCATCAGATACGCAGTATTTT.

V is TRBV7-8 and J is TRBJ2-7, with D uncertain. Germline V lookup: CDR1 SGHVS, CDR2 FQNEAQ. Trimming cost V 9 bases and J 0 bases, with 6 bases left between them. The CDR3 has 11 amino acids. The CDR3 bases are TGTGCCAGTACTGCCTCCTACGAGCAGTACTTC. The encoded protein is CASTASYEQYF.

The gene calls are TRBV9 and TRBJ1-5, with D perhaps TRBD1 (5 bases). CDR3 size: 15 residues. The V end was cut by 3 bases, the J end by 6 bases, with 16 bases between. Germline V gene sequence: CDR1 SGDLS, CDR2 YYNGEE. Here the CDR3 DNA reads TGTGCCAGCAGCGCCAGTAGCAGGGTTGGTCAGCCCCAGCATTTT. Its translation: CASSASSRVGQPQHF.

In its sample, this clone was seen a few times. This rearrangement joins TRBV2 to TRBJ1-2; 8 bases agree with TRBD1. In germline, CDR1 is SNHLY, CDR2 FYNNEI. The CDR3 sequence is 12 residues long. V lost 6 bases and J lost 6; bases outside the gene matches: 3. The CDR3 region has the DNA TGTGCCAGCAGGGGACAGGTCCATGGCTACACCTTC. Amino acid sequence: CASRGQVHGYTF.

The V gene is TRBV6-5, the J gene TRBJ2-7, with 7 bases aligning to TRBD1. Germline V CDR1 and CDR2: MNHEY, SVGAGI. The V gene end was trimmed by 5 bases and the J gene end by 0 bases; junction bases not matched to a gene: 7. The CDR3 is 15 amino acids. The DNA of the CDR3 is TGTGCCAGCAGTCGCCACAGGGACAGCTCCTACGAGCAGTACTTC. Translating gives CASSRHRDSSYEQYF.

This rearrangement joins TRBV6-5 to TRBJ2-7; D might be TRBD1 or TRBD2, each matching 6 bases. This CDR3 comprises 12 residues. V lost 5 bases and J lost 2, with 7 bases in between. Germline V CDR1 and CDR2: MNHEY, SVGAGI. The CDR3 sequence is CASSRGAYEQYF. DNA for the CDR3: TGTGCCAGCAGTAGGGGGGCCTACGAGCAGTACTTC.

The chain couples TRBV4-1 to TRBJ2-3; 10 positions agree with TRBD2. CDR3 length: 16 amino acids. V was clipped by 0 bases and J by 5 bases; unmatched bases: 5. Germline V lookup: CDR1 MGHRA, CDR2 YSYEKL. The CDR3 nucleotides are TGCGCCAGCAGCCAAGAAGCGGGGGGGCCGATAGATACGCAGTATTTT. Translated, it gives CASSQEAGGPIDTQYF.

V and J are TRBV4-1 and TRBJ2-3; TRBD2 matches at 11 bases. Germline CDR1 MGHRA, CDR2 YSYEKL. The junction had 10 bases not matched to a gene; V was cut back by 5 bases and J by 6 bases. The CDR3 is 16 residues long. Written as DNA, the CDR3 is TGCGCCAGCAGCTATCCCGGGCTAGCGGGGGGTGATACGCAGTATTTT. Amino acid sequence: CASSYPGLAGGDTQYF.

The V gene is TRBV6-5, the J gene TRBJ1-2; D may be TRBD1 (5 bases). The CDR3 runs to 12 residues. Germline CDR1 MNHEY, CDR2 SVGAGI. The V gene lost 6 bases and the J gene lost 8 bases, with 13 bases spanning the gap. This chain's CDR3 is CASSPGGEGYTF. CDR3 nucleotides: TGTGCCAGCAGCCCCGGAGGGGAAGGCTACACCTTC.

J is TRBJ1-1 and V is TRBV6-5; 7 bases line up with TRBD1. This CDR3 region has 16 residues. V was clipped by 0 bases and J by 0 bases; unmatched bases: 4. The germline V gene encodes CDR1 MNHEY and CDR2 SVGAGI. The CDR3 DNA sequence: TGTGCCAGCAGTTACTCTTCAGGGGGTGTGAACACTGAAGCTTTCTTT. Protein sequence: CASSYSSGGVNTEAFF.

The gene calls are TRBV6-1 and TRBJ1-5; D is perhaps TRBD1 (6 bases). Germline V gene sequence: CDR1 MNHNS, CDR2 SASEGT. The CDR3 totals 14 residues. V was trimmed by 2 bases and J by 4 bases, leaving 9 bases between them. The CDR3 bases are TGTGCCAGCAGTGAACTAGGGGGGAATCAGCCCCAGCATTTT. It yields the protein CASSELGGNQPQHF.

The chain links TRBV4-1 to TRBJ2-1, with D unresolved. The CDR3 covers 17 residues. The germline gives CDR1 MGHRA, CDR2 YSYEKL. The ends were cut back, 0 bases at V and 9 bases at J, with 21 bases in the middle. As DNA, the CDR3 is TGCGCCAGCAGCCAAGATCCCCAACAGCGTCTTTGGGGTGAGCAGTTCTTC. Translation: CASSQDPQQRLWGEQFF.

The chain couples TRBV29-1 to TRBJ1-1; D remains ambiguous. The CDR3 length is 13 residues. CDR1 is SQVTM and CDR2 is ANQGSEA in the germline V gene. Trimming shortened V by 7 bases and J by 4 bases, and 16 bases separated the two germline ends. CDR3 sequence (DNA): TGCAGCGCCGATCAGGCCTTTGGCACTGAAGCTTTCTTT. Translation: CSADQAFGTEAFF.

This clone has just one count. The genes are TRBV15 and TRBJ1-3; D ambiguous. There are 18 residues in the CDR3. V lost 1 base and J 0 bases, leaving 16 bases between the germline ends. Per germline, CDR1 LNHNV and CDR2 YYDKDF (reference sequence). CDR3 region: CATSRVAGGRISGNTIYF. The CDR3 nucleotides are TGTGCCACCAGCAGAGTGGCAGGAGGGCGGATCTCTGGAAACACCATATATTTT.

CDR3 loop: CASRGRLGEKLFF. The DNA of the CDR3 is TGTGCCAGCAGGGGGCGCCTCGGTGAAAAACTGTTTTTT. The chain couples TRBV27 to TRBJ1-4, with D possibly TRBD1 on 5 matching bases. There are 13 residues in the CDR3. Trimming cost V 6 bases and J 7 bases, with 12 bases left between them. In germline, CDR1 is MNHEY, CDR2 SMNVEV (reference sequence).

This clone was seen once. The CDR3 sequence is CASSETGVSEQYF. For the CDR3, the DNA is TGTGCCAGCAGTGAGACAGGGGTGAGCGAGCAGTACTTC. This sequence joins TRBV2 and TRBJ2-7; 8 bases align to TRBD1. Trimming took 3 bases from V and 6 from J; bases not matched to a gene: 4. CDR1 is SNHLY and CDR2 is FYNNEI in the germline V gene. CDR3 length equals 13 residues. Full variable domain (remainder filled in from reference TRBV2 and TRBJ2-7): EPEVTQTPSHQVTQMGQEVILRCVPISNHLYFYWYRQILGQKVEFLVSFYNNEISEKSEIFDDQFSVERPDGSNFTLKIRSTKLEDSAMYFCASSETGVSEQYFGPGTRLTVT.

This clone was found a few times. The V and J genes are TRBV6-5 and TRBJ1-3; D not certain. CDR3 length: 16 amino acids. Germline lookup yields CDR1 MNHEY and CDR2 SVGAGI. Trimming removed 0 bases at V and 3 bases at J, with 12 bases between. CDR3 in amino acids: CASSYSRRGLGNTIYF. The CDR3, as DNA: TGTGCCAGCAGTTACTCGAGGCGGGGTCTTGGAAACACCATATATTTT.

The chain recombines TRBV18 with TRBJ1-4; D is undetermined. The germline V and J ends were trimmed by 6 bases and 8 bases, with 13 bases remaining between them. The CDR3 sequence is 13 residues long. CDR1 and CDR2 from the germline V gene are KGHSH and LQKENI. The CDR3 loop is CASSRESGEKLFF. The CDR3 DNA reads as TGTGCCAGCTCTCGAGAATCGGGCGAAAAACTGTTTTTT.

The chain's CDR3 is CASSQRASGGLGETQYF. The CDR3 DNA sequence: TGTGCCAGCAGCCAACGGGCTAGCGGGGGGTTAGGAGAGACCCAGTACTTC. The chain couples TRBV4-2 to TRBJ2-5, with TRBD2 matching 11 bases. The V and J ends lost 2 bases and 4 bases, in that order; junction bases with no gene match: 9. Germline V lookup: CDR1 LGHNA, CDR2 YNFKEQ. This CDR3 contains 17 residues.

Judged by abundance, this clone is medium-sized. V and J are TRBV7-8 and TRBJ2-2, with 10 bases that match TRBD1. Looked up from germline, CDR1 is SGHVS and CDR2 is FQNEAQ. The junction had 4 bases not matched to a gene; V was cut back by 1 base and J by 5 bases. This CDR3 spans 16 amino acids. This CDR3 is CASSLGGQGVTGELFF. CDR3 nucleotides: TGTGCCAGCAGCTTAGGTGGACAGGGGGTAACCGGGGAGCTGTTTTTT.

This clone was counted a single time. The chain uses TRBV6-1 and TRBJ1-4; D gene unclear. The germline gives CDR1 MNHNS, CDR2 SASEGT. The CDR3 sequence is 14 residues long. The ends were cut back, 7 bases at V and 0 bases at J, with 9 bases in the middle. CDR3 nucleotide sequence: TGTGCCAGCACAACTGGGGCAACTAATGAAAAACTGTTTTTT. Translated, it gives CASTTGATNEKLFF.

The V gene is TRBV18, the J gene TRBJ1-2; TRBD1 aligns across 8 bases. This CDR3 region has 16 residues. From germline, CDR1 is KGHSH and CDR2 LQKENI. The junction had 10 bases not matched to a gene; V was cut back by 3 bases and J by 4 bases. In nucleotides, the CDR3 is TGTGCCAGCTCACCTCAGGACAGGGTGTTGGGCTATGGCTACACCTTC. Translating it yields CASSPQDRVLGYGYTF.

This clone showed up many times. This sequence joins TRBV5-1 and TRBJ2-6, with 7 bases fitting TRBD1. The germline gives CDR1 SGHRS, CDR2 YFSETQ. After removal of 4 bases from V and 4 bases from J, the junction contained 8 bases not matched to a gene. The CDR3 has 16 amino acids. The chain's CDR3 is CASSPGQEAGANVLTF. The CDR3 nucleotides read TGCGCCAGCAGCCCAGGACAGGAGGCGGGGGCCAACGTCCTGACTTTC.

CDR3 sequence (DNA): TGTGCCAGCTGGACAGCAACTGGGGAATATAATTCACCCCTCCACTTT. This codes for CASWTATGEYNSPLHF. The chain has TRBV2 and TRBJ1-6, with D possibly TRBD1 on 6 matching bases. Germline-derived CDR1 and CDR2 are SNHLY and FYNNEI. This CDR3 contains 16 residues. V dropped 8 bases and J dropped 4 bases, with 18 bases sitting between them.

This clone was seen a single time. The chain uses TRBV4-1 and TRBJ2-5; 7 nucleotides agree with TRBD1. CDR3 size: 13 residues. V shed 4 bases and J 4 bases; nucleotides not matched to a gene: 3. Germline CDR1 MGHRA, CDR2 YSYEKL. The CDR3 loop reads CASSLTGPETQYF. DNA for the CDR3: TGCGCCAGCAGCCTGACAGGGCCAGAGACCCAGTACTTC.

The rearrangement links TRBV29-1 to TRBJ1-2; 9 bases map to TRBD1. The J segment lost 7 bases and the V segment lost 0 bases, leaving 6 bases of the junction unmatched. The CDR3 runs to 14 residues. CDR1 and CDR2 from the germline V gene are SQVTM and ANQGSEA. The CDR3 loop is CSVEDQQGAGGYTF. Written as DNA, the CDR3 is TGCAGCGTTGAAGATCAACAGGGGGCAGGTGGCTACACCTTC.

The chain uses TRBV10-3 and TRBJ2-1; D possibly corresponds to TRBD1 (6 bases). Trimming took 4 bases from V and 15 from J, leaving 19 bases between them. Per the germline V gene, CDR1 is ENHRY and CDR2 is SYGVKD. There are 13 residues in the CDR3. The CDR3 coding sequence is TGTGCCATCAGTGGGGACACCAACCGGTCGGGGTTCTTC. Its translation: CAISGDTNRSGFF.